This T cell receptor (beta chain) was sequenced for a study of graft-versus-host responses after intestinal transplantation. Whole-study context: Following induction with anti-thymocyte globulin, all recipients were given tacrolimus and steroids for about 3 years.

Details on this clone: What it recognizes is unknown.

Findings and limits, study-wide: Early declines in HvG clones that occurred post-transplant were associated with peak circulating GvH clone levels. Recipient bone marrow held GvH clones, some seen earlier in ileum or blood.

The CDR3 is 12 amino acids. Germline CDR1 SGHVS, CDR2 FQNEAQ. Trimming shortened V by 3 bases and J by 10 bases, and 7 bases separated the two germline ends. Method: immunoSEQ multiplex PCR; TCRdb's copy keeps in-frame clones and lacks some. In the table there are 96,000 or so clones, around nine tenths of which are singletons. Sequenced material: unstimulated CD4+ T cells sorted from spleen or lymph node cells, taken before intestinal transplant. This chain connects TRBV7-8 to TRBJ1-6, with D hard to call. The origin of this receptor is a human donor who received an intestinal transplant. CDR3 protein: CASSFVRSPLHF. The CDR3 coding sequence is TGTGCCAGCAGCTTTGTCAGGTCACCCCTCCACTTT.